This TCR beta chain was captured by sequencing in a study of blood T cell repertoires in COVID-19. Produced via immunoSEQ multiplex PCR; TCRdb's table is partial and in-frame only. Here the sample spans hundreds of thousands of clones, 89% being singletons. The CDR3 has 17 residues. Germline V CDR1 and CDR2: SGHNT, YENEEA. The trim removed 5 bases at V and 0 bases at J, leaving 9 bases unmatched. The sequence was collected from a man aged 18 to 35 with COVID-19, enrolled during active disease. Sequencing was carried out using peripheral blood. The rearrangement links TRBV11-3 to TRBJ2-1, with TRBD2 identical over 8 bases. The CDR3 DNA reads TGTGCCAGCAGCCACCGTTCTAGCGGGTACTCCTACAATGAGCAGTTCTTC. The encoded protein is CASSHRSSGYSYNEQFF.